This T cell receptor beta chain comes out of a study of T cells in Graves' hyperthyroidism and ophthalmopathy. Uncontrolled infection, other autoimmune disease, pregnancy or lactation excluded patients. Diagnostic assessment was based on clinical symptoms, serum thyroxine and TRAb, thyroid ultrasound and orbital computed tomography. At least ten counts were recorded for this clonotype. RNA transcripts served as the template for amplifying TCR beta CDR3 regions. TCR CDR3 regions were first amplified by RT-PCR with HTBI primers. In TCRdb, the multiplex PCR reads were re-called with MiXCR into one record per CDR3 protein. The sample records a few hundred thousand distinct CDR3 sequences, around 15% being singletons. What was sequenced was blood. This sequence was found in a woman aged 35 to 49 with Graves' ophthalmopathy.

CDR3 coding DNA: TGCAGTGCTAGCAGGTCAAGCGGGACTCTCGAGCAGTACTTC. This codes for CSASRSSGTLEQYF. V gene TRBV20-1 combines with J gene TRBJ2-7; 7 nucleotides line up with TRBD2. J gave up 6 bases and V 3 bases, and 11 bases lay outside the gene matches. The CDR3 extends over 14 amino acids. Germline values: CDR1 DFQATT, CDR2 SNEGSKA (reference sequence).